This T cell receptor (beta chain) derives from a study of cytomegalovirus exposure and HLA in healthy donors. PCR was performed using 60 Vbeta and 13 Jbeta primers. Generated by immunoSEQ multiplex PCR, the TCRdb table keeps only in-frame clones and is missing some. The data contain around 130,000 clones, around 65% of them seen just once; the ten biggest clones take up approximately 1.7%. The CDR3 sequence is 15 residues long. V was clipped by 0 bases and J by 5 bases; unmatched bases: 3. CDR1 is MGHRA, CDR2 YSYEKL, per germline. The J gene is TRBJ1-4, the V gene TRBV4-1, with 7 positions matching TRBD1. This sequence originates from a male donor in good health and CMV-seronegative. The sample taken for sequencing was PBMCs. CDR3 protein: CASSQDEGANEKLFF. CDR3 DNA: TGCGCCAGCAGCCAAGATGAGGGGGCAAATGAAAAACTGTTTTTT.